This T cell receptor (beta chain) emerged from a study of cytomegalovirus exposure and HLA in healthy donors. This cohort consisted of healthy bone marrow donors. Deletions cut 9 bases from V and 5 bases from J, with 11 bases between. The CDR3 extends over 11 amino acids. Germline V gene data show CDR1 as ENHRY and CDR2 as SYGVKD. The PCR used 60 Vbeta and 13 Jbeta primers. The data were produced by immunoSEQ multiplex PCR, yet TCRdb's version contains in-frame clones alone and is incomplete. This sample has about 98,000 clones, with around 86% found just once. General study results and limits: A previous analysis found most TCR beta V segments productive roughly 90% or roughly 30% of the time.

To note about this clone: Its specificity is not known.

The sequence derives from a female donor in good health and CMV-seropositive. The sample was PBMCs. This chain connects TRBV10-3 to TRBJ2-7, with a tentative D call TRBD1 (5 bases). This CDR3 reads CAIGRANEQYF. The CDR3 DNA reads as TGTGCCATTGGCAGGGCCAACGAGCAGTACTTC.